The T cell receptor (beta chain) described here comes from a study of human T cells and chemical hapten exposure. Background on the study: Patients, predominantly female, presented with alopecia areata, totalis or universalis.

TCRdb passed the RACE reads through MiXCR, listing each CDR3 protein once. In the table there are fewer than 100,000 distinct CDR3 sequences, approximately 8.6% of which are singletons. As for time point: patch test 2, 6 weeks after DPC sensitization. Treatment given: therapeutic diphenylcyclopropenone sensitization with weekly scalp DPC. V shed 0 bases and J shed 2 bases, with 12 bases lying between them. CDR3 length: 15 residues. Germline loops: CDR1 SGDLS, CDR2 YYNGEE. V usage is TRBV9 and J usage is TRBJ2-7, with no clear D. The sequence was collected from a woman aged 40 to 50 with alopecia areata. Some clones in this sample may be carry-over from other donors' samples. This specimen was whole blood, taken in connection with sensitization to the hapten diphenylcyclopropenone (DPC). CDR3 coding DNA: TGTGCCAGCAGCGTAGCCCCCTCACCTCCCTACGAGCAGTACTTC. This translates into CASSVAPSPPYEQYF.